The source of this T cell receptor (beta chain) is a study of T cell repertoires in cytomegalovirus infection. V was pared by 5 bases and J by 0 bases, with 17 bases between. Germline V gene data show CDR1 as SGHVS and CDR2 as FQNEAQ. This CDR3 is built from 17 residues. TCRdb processed the reads anew with MiXCR; each CDR3 protein has one entry. This sample has about 360,000 distinct CDR3 sequences, with roughly 20% found just once. This clonotype was detected many times. The sequence came from a human donor in good health (CMV status not recorded). Some clones in this sample may be carry-over from other donors' samples. The genes are TRBV7-8 and TRBJ2-1; TRBD1 might be the D (6 bases). Material: PBMCs. The CDR3, as DNA: TGTGCCAGCAGCACCCGTCCGGGACATAGCTCCTACAATGAGCAGTTCTTC. This translates into CASSTRPGHSSYNEQFF.